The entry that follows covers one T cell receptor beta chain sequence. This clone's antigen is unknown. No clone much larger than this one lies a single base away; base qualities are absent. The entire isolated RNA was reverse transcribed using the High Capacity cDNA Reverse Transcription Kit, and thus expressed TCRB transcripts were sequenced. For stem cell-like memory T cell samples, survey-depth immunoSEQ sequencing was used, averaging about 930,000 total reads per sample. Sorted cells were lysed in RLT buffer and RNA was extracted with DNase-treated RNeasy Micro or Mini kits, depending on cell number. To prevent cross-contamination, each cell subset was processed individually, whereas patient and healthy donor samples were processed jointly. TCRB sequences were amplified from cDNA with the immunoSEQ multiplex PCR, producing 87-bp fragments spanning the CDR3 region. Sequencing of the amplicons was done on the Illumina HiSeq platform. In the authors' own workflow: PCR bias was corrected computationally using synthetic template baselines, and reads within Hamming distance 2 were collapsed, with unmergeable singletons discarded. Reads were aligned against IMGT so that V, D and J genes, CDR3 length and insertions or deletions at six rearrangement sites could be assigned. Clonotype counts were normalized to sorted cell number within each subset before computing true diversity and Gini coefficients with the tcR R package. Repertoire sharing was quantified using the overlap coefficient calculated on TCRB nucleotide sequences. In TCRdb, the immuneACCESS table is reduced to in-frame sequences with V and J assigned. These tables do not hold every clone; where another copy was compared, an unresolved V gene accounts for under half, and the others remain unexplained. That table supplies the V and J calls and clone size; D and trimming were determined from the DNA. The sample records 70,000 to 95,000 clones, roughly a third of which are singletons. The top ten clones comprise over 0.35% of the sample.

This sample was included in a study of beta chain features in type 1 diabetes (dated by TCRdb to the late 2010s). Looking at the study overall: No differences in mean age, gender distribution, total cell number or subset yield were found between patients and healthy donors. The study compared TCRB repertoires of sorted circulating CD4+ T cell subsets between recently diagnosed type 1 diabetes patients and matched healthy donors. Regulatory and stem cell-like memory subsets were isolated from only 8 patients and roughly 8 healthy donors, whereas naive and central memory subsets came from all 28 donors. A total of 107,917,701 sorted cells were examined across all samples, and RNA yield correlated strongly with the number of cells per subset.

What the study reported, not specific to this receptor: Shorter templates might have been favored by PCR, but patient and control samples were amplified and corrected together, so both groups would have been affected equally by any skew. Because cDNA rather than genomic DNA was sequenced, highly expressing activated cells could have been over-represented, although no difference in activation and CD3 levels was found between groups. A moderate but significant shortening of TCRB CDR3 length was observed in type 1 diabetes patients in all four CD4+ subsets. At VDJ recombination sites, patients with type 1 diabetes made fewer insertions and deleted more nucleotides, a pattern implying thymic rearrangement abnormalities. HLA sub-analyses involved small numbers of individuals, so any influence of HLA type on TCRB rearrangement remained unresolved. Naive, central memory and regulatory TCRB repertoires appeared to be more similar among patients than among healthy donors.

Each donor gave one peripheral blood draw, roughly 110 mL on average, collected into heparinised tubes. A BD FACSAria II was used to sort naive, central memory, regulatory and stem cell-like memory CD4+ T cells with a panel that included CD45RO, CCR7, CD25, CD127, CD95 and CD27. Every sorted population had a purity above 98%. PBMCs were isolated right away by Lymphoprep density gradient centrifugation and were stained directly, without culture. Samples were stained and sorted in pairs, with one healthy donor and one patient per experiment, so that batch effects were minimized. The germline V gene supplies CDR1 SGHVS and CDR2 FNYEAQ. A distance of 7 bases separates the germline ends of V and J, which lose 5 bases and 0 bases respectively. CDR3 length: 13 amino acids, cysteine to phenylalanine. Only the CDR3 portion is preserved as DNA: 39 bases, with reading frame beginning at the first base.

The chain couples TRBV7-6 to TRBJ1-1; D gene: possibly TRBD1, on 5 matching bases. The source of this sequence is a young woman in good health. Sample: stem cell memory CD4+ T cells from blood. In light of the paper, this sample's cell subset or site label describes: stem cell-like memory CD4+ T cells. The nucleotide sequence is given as TGTGCCAGCAGCAAGACAGTGAACACTGAAGCTTTCTTT. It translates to CASSKTVNTEAFF.